Listed below are T cell receptor beta chains from one sample, sequenced in a study of T cell responses to AZD1222 COVID-19 vaccine. Repertoires were generated with immunoSEQ multiplex PCR, while TCRdb's copy carries only in-frame clones and drops some. The sample lists about 120,000 clones, almost 95% seen once, with roughly 1.8% in the top ten. Sequences were derived from peripheral blood, sampled on day 0 of AZD1222 vaccination. The receptors originated from an adult in good health. The CDR3 runs from the conserved cysteine through the conserved F or W. A D gene is named only where the DNA matches it firmly. The size field is filled for only some rows; it gives once, few, many or a size class.

clone size	V gene	D gene	J gene	CDR3 DNA	CDR3 protein
once	TRBV19	-	TRBJ1-1	TGTGCCAGTACCACCGGGCAGGGCACTGAAGCTTTCTTT	CASTTGQGTEAFF
-	TRBV6-1	-	TRBJ1-4	TGTGCCAGCAGTGATGGGGGGACGGTGAATGAAAAACTGTTTTTT	CASSDGGTVNEKLFF
-	TRBV12-3/TRBV12-4	-	TRBJ2-7	TGTGCCAGCAGTTTAGGGTACGAGCAGTACTTC	CASSLGYEQYF
-	TRBV28	-	TRBJ1-5	TGTGCCAGCAGCCCAGGGACTTCTCTGCCCCAGCATTTT	CASSPGTSLPQHF
-	TRBV19	TRBD1	TRBJ1-5	TGTGCCAGTAGTAATGGACAGGACTGGGGCCCCCAGCATTTT	CASSNGQDWGPQHF
-	TRBV30	-	TRBJ1-2	TGTGCCTGGAGTGTATATCCGGGGAATGGCTACACCTTC	CAWSVYPGNGYTF
-	TRBV19	-	TRBJ1-3	TGTGCCAGTAGTATAGAACAGGGAATCTCCGGAAACACCATATATTTT	CASSIEQGISGNTIYF
-	TRBV19	-	TRBJ2-2	TGTGCCAGTAGTAGTGACCCAGAACCCGGGGAGCTGTTTTTT	CASSSDPEPGELFF
-	TRBV6-5	-	TRBJ1-2	TGTGCCAGCAGTTACTCGAGTATCGCTAACTATGGCTACACCTTC	CASSYSSIANYGYTF
once	TRBV7-8	-	TRBJ1-5	TGTGCCAGCAGCCCACCCTCAGGACCGACCAATCAGCCCCAGCATTTT	CASSPPSGPTNQPQHF
-	TRBV6-6	-	TRBJ1-1	TGTGCCAGCAGTTACTCGGGAGAGAACACTGAAGCTTTCTTT	CASSYSGENTEAFF
-	TRBV14	-	TRBJ2-7	TGTGCCAGCAGCCAAGTGGAGTCCTTCATCTACGAGCAGTACTTC	CASSQVESFIYEQYF
-	TRBV6-5	-	TRBJ1-1	TGTGCCAGCAGCCTATGGGAGAACACTGAAGCTTTCTTT	CASSLWENTEAFF
-	TRBV19	-	TRBJ1-2	TGTGCCAGTAGTATACCTGGAGGGGGGGAGTTTGGCTACACCTTC	CASSIPGGGEFGYTF
once	TRBV10-1	-	TRBJ1-4	TGCGCCAGCAGTGACGGCAGGGAGGACGAAAAACTGTTTTTT	CASSDGREDEKLFF
-	TRBV6-4	-	TRBJ2-1	TGTGCCAGCAGTTACCGACTGGAGGGGAGGAGTGAGCAGTTCTTC	CASSYRLEGRSEQFF
-	TRBV28	-	TRBJ2-7	TGTGCCAGCAGTCGTAATCAGGGGACCCTCTACGAGCAGTACTTC	CASSRNQGTLYEQYF
-	TRBV7-2	-	TRBJ2-3	TGTGCCAGCAGACGAGACACAGATACGCAGTATTTT	CASRRDTDTQYF
-	TRBV18	-	TRBJ1-5	TGTGCCAGCTCCAAGGGGACGAGCGGCAATCAGCCCCAGCATTTT	CASSKGTSGNQPQHF
-	TRBV4-2	TRBD1	TRBJ2-3	TGTGCCAGCAGCCAAGTGGGACAGGGGGTCGGAACAGATACGCAGTATTTT	CASSQVGQGVGTDTQYF
-	TRBV9	-	TRBJ1-3	TGTGCCAGCAGCGAGTGGGGAGGGGCTGGAAACACCATATATTTT	CASSEWGGAGNTIYF
-	TRBV6-5	-	TRBJ1-1	TGTGCCAGCAGCTACTCCGAGCAGGGAGGGACTGAAGCTTTCTTT	CASSYSEQGGTEAFF
-	TRBV2	TRBD1	TRBJ1-1	TGTGCCAGCAGTGAAGGGACAGGTTCGAACACTGAAGCTTTCTTT	CASSEGTGSNTEAFF
-	TRBV5-1	-	TRBJ2-2	TGCGCCAGCAGCTTGTCAGTTCCTAGCACCGGGGAGCTGTTTTTT	CASSLSVPSTGELFF
-	TRBV27	-	TRBJ2-5	TGTGCCAGCAGTTTGAGGACCGGGGCCCGGGGAGAGACCCAGTACTTC	CASSLRTGARGETQYF
once	TRBV18	-	TRBJ1-6	TGTGCCAGCTCACCGGGCTATAATTCACCCCTCCACTTT	CASSPGYNSPLHF
-	TRBV7-2	-	TRBJ1-5	TGTGCCAGCAGCCAGAGGGGGGGCAATCAGCCCCAGCATTTT	CASSQRGGNQPQHF
-	TRBV10-3	-	TRBJ1-2	TGTGCCTGTAAGGGGTCGCTAAACTTAAACTATGGCTACACCTTC	CACKGSLNLNYGYTF
-	TRBV5-4	TRBD1	TRBJ1-2	TGTGCCAGCAGCTTGTTTCACTACAGGGGGCCCCCGGGGTATGGCTACACCTTC	CASSLFHYRGPPGYGYTF
few	TRBV18	-	TRBJ1-2	TGTGCCAGCTCACCGGTCATGGCAGGGCCATCGGGAGGCTACACCTTC	CASSPVMAGPSGGYTF
-	TRBV29-1	-	TRBJ1-2	TGCAGCGTTGGGTTGAGGATAGGGACGGATGGCTACACCTTC	CSVGLRIGTDGYTF
-	TRBV5-4	TRBD2	TRBJ2-5	TGTGCCAGCAGCTCAGACGGATCACTAGCGGTGACCCAGTACTTC	CASSSDGSLAVTQYF
-	TRBV6-5	-	TRBJ1-2	TGTGCCAGCAGATACACGGGACACCTCTATGGCTACACCTTC	CASRYTGHLYGYTF
-	TRBV6-4	TRBD2	TRBJ2-2	TGTGCCAGCAGTTTAGCGGGACATTACACCGGGGAGCTGTTTTTT	CASSLAGHYTGELFF
-	TRBV3-1/TRBV3-2	-	TRBJ1-1	TGTGCCAGCGCCGTGGGGGGCACTGAAGCTTTCTTT	CASAVGGTEAFF
-	TRBV27	TRBD2	TRBJ2-2	TGTGCCAGCAGTTTTGGGGGGGGGACCGGGGAGCTGTTTTTT	CASSFGGGTGELFF